Sequencing of this T cell receptor (beta chain) was carried out in a study of blood T cell repertoires in COVID-19. This clone has just one count. Some clones are missing from TCRdb's copy, which holds only in-frame ones; the method was immunoSEQ multiplex PCR. The table includes 200,000 to 300,000 clones, about 89% detected once. The sequence came from a man in his forties who had recovered from COVID-19. Sequencing input: peripheral blood.

The CDR3 nucleotides are TGTGCCAGCAGCTTATCAAGGGGGTGGATGAACACTGAAGCTTTCTTT. This encodes CASSLSRGWMNTEAFF. The gene calls are TRBV7-2 and TRBJ1-1; the D gene is possibly TRBD1 (6 bases). The length of the CDR3 is 16 residues. The V and J ends lost 2 bases and 0 bases respectively, with 13 bases between them. Germline CDR1 is SGHTA and CDR2 is FQGNSA.